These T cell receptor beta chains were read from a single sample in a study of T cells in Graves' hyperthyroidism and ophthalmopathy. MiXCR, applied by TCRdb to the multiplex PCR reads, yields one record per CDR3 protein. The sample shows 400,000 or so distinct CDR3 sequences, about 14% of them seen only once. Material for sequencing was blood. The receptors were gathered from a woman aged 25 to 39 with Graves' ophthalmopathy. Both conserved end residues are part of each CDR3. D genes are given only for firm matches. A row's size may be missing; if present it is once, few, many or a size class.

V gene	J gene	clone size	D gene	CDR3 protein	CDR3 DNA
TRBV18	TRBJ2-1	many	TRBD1	CASRQGADEQFF	TGTGCCAGCCGACAGGGGGCAGATGAGCAGTTCTTC
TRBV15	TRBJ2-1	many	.	CATSSGAGTVTQNEQFF	TGTGCCACCAGCAGTGGCGCCGGGACGGTAACTCAAAATGAGCAGTTCTTC
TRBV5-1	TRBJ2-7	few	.	CASSSRLGLRLGDEQYF	TGCGCCAGCAGCTCACGACTGGGACTCCGACTAGGAGACGAGCAGTACTTC
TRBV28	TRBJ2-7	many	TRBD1	CASRPGGRYEQYF	TGTGCCAGCAGGCCAGGGGGTCGCTACGAGCAGTACTTC
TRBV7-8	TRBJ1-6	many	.	CASSLTRTANSPLHF	TGTGCCAGCAGCTTAACCCGGACAGCCAATTCACCCCTCCACTTT
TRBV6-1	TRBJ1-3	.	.	CASHGGGGTGNTIYF	TGTGCCAGCCATGGGGGGGGAGGCACTGGAAACACCATATATTTT
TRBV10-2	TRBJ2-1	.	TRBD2	CASGPGGSLNEQFF	TGCGCCAGCGGCCCGGGAGGAAGCCTCAATGAGCAGTTCTTC
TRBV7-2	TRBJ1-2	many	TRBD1	CASSLGRGTGDGYTF	TGTGCCAGCAGCTTAGGTCGAGGGACAGGGGATGGCTACACCTTC
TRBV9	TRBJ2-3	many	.	CASSTLTDTQYF	TGTGCCAGCAGCACCCTCACAGATACGCAGTATTTT
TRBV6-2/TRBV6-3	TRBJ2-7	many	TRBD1	CASSKDRDRVSYEQYF	TGTGCCAGCAGTAAAGACCGGGACAGAGTCTCCTACGAGCAGTACTTC
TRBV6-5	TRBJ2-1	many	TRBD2	CASSYGLAGLGGEQFF	TGTGCCAGCAGTTACGGGCTAGCGGGGTTGGGGGGTGAGCAGTTCTTC
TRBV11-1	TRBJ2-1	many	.	CASSSWASGSYNEQFF	TGTGCCAGCAGCTCCTGGGCCTCGGGGTCCTACAATGAGCAGTTCTTC
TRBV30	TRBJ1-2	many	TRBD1	CAFLGQGARNYGYTF	TGTGCCTTCTTGGGGCAGGGGGCGCGTAACTATGGCTACACCTTC
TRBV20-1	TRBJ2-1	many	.	CSATLVRIYNEQFF	TGCAGTGCCACCCTAGTACGGATCTACAATGAGCAGTTCTTC
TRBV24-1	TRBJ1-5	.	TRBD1	CATGTEPNQPQHF	TGTGCCACCGGGACAGAACCGAATCAGCCCCAGCATTTT
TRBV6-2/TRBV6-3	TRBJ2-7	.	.	CASSEIPYGQYF	TGTGCCAGCAGCGAAATTCCGTATGGGCAGTACTTC
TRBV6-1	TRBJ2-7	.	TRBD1	CASSVVSRGSYEQYF	TGTGCCAGCAGTGTGGTCTCCAGGGGGTCCTACGAGCAGTACTTC
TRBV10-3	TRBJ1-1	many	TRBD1	CAISVEGAAFTEAFF	TGTGCCATCAGTGTAGAGGGGGCGGCGTTCACTGAAGCTTTCTTT
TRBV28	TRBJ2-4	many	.	CASSLTRKNIQYF	TGTGCCAGCAGTTTAACTAGGAAAAACATTCAGTACTTC
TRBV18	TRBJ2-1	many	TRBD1	CASSSGQTFYNEQFF	TGTGCCAGCTCTTCGGGACAGACATTCTACAATGAGCAGTTCTTC